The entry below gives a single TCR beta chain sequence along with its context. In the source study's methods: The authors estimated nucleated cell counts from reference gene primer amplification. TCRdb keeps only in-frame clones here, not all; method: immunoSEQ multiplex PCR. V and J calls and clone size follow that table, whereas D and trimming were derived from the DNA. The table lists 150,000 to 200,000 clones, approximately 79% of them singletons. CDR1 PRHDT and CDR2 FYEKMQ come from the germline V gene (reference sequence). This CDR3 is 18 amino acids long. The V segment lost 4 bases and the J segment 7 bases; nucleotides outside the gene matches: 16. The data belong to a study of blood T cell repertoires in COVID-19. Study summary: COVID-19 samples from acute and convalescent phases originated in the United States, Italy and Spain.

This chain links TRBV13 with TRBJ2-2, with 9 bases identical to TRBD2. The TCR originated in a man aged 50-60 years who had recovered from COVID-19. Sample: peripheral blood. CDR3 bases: TGTGCCAGCAGCTCAATGGCCGTAGCGGGAGTAGGCGGCGGGGAGCTGTTTTTT. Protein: CASSSMAVAGVGGGELFF.